These 13 T cell receptor beta chains share one sample of origin, sequenced in a study of cytomegalovirus exposure and HLA in healthy donors (dated by TCRdb to the late 2010s). Library preparation was by the immunoSEQ multiplex PCR assay. For the multiplex PCR, a mixture combining 60 forward primers for TCR Vbeta segments and 13 reverse primers for TCR Jbeta segments was used. TCRdb limited this immuneACCESS table to in-frame rearrangements with V and J called. A share of clones is missing; checked studies link under half to unresolved V genes, and the rest is unexplained. The sample table lists about 190,000 clones, roughly 84% of them with a count of one. The ten largest make up approximately 2.4% of the sample. The sequencing sample was made of PBMCs. These receptors were taken from a woman between 50 and 59 years old in good health and CMV-seropositive.

The chain combines TRBV25-1 with TRBJ2-2, with 8 bases fitting TRBD1. This CDR3 spans 14 amino acids. CDR1 is MGHDK and CDR2 is SYGVNS in the germline V gene. V was clipped by 3 bases and J by 7 bases; unmatched bases: 4. The DNA for the CDR3 is TGTGCCAGCAGTGACAGGGGGCATGGCGGGGAGCTGTTTTTT. Translating it yields CASSDRGHGGELFF.

V is TRBV6-6 and J is TRBJ2-7; 7 nucleotides match TRBD2. Germline V CDR1 and CDR2: MNHNY, SVGAGI (reference sequence). Germline trimming cut 0 bases from V and 3 bases from J; bases unmatched to any gene: 5. The CDR3 is 15 residues long. In DNA, the CDR3 is TGTGCCAGCAGTTACTCGGGAGGGATGGACTACGAGCAGTACTTC. Residues: CASSYSGGMDYEQYF.

This clone was recorded once. This sequence joins TRBV6-4 and TRBJ2-3, with 11 bases lining up with TRBD2. The CDR3 loop spans 17 amino acids. The V gene end was trimmed by 9 bases and the J gene end by 1 base; junction bases not matched to a gene: 12. CDR1 MRHNA and CDR2 SNTAGT come from the germline V gene. CDR3 sequence: CARRWLAGGPGTDTQYF. CDR3 bases: TGTGCCAGAAGATGGCTAGCGGGGGGCCCGGGCACAGATACGCAGTATTTT.

The V call is TRBV5-1, the J call TRBJ2-3; D gene unclear. The CDR3 runs 13 residues. Germline CDR1 is SGHRS and CDR2 is YFSETQ. Trimming stripped 4 bases from V and 2 bases from J, with 8 bases between. The CDR3 reads CASSREITDTQYF. The CDR3 DNA reads as TGCGCCAGCAGCAGAGAGATCACAGATACGCAGTATTTT.

The chain links TRBV7-3 to TRBJ1-5; D is unresolved. Germline CDR1 reads SGHTA; CDR2 reads FQGTGA. V lost 2 bases and J 5 bases, leaving 10 bases between the germline ends. The CDR3 is 14 amino acids. CDR3 nucleotides: TGTGCCAGCAGCTTAGAGGGCAGGTATCAGCCCCAGCATTTT. The encoded protein is CASSLEGRYQPQHF.

The CDR3 coding sequence is TGTGCCAGCAGCCCCGGGACAGGGACCGGGGGCTACGAGCAGTACTTC. It yields the protein CASSPGTGTGGYEQYF. The rearrangement links TRBV7-2 to TRBJ2-7, with 9 bases fitting TRBD1. The germline gives CDR1 SGHTA, CDR2 FQGNSA. Losses at the gene ends were 5 bases for V and 3 bases for J; bases not matched to a gene: 11. The CDR3 contains 16 residues.

In its sample, this clone was seen a few times. This sequence joins TRBV2 and TRBJ1-2, with D maybe TRBD1 (6 bases). The V end lost 6 bases, the J end lost 5 bases, and 10 bases lay between the germline ends. This CDR3 is 12 amino acids long. The germline V gene encodes CDR1 SNHLY and CDR2 FYNNEI. The CDR3 sequence is CASRIQGYGYTF. DNA for the CDR3: TGTGCCAGCAGGATACAGGGTTATGGCTACACCTTC. Based on the CDR3 plus reference TRBV2 and TRBJ1-2, the full variable domain is EPEVTQTPSHQVTQMGQEVILRCVPISNHLYFYWYRQILGQKVEFLVSFYNNEISEKSEIFDDQFSVERPDGSNFTLKIRSTKLEDSAMYFCASRIQGYGYTFGSGTRLTVV.

This clone appeared once. The rearrangement joins TRBV6-4 to TRBJ1-1, with D perhaps matching TRBD1 (5 bases). The ends were cut back, 6 bases at V and 0 bases at J, with 11 bases in the middle. Germline lookup yields CDR1 MRHNA and CDR2 SNTAGT. The CDR3 sequence is 14 residues long. CDR3 in amino acids: CASRQDGVNTEAFF. Here the CDR3 DNA reads TGTGCCAGCAGACAGGATGGGGTGAACACTGAAGCTTTCTTT.

The rearrangement links TRBV11-2 to TRBJ2-3, with 12 nucleotides matching TRBD2. After removal of 5 bases from V and 4 bases from J, the junction contained 7 bases not matched to a gene. Germline loops: CDR1 SGHAT, CDR2 FQNNGV. The CDR3 spans 16 residues. CDR3 coding DNA: TGTGCCAGCAGCATCCGACTAGCGGGGGCGTCAGATACGCAGTATTTT. This sequence encodes CASSIRLAGASDTQYF. The complete variable domain, with remaining parts taken from reference TRBV11-2 and TRBJ2-3, reads EAGVAQSPRYKIIEKRQSVAFWCNPISGHATLYWYQQILGQGPKLLIQFQNNGVVDDSQLPKDRFSAERLKGVDSTLKIQPAKLEDSAVYLCASSIRLAGASDTQYFGPGTRLTVL.

V gene TRBV11-2 combines with J gene TRBJ2-4; unclear D gene. Germline V CDR1 and CDR2: SGHAT, FQNNGV. The V end was cut by 5 bases, the J end by 1 base, with 6 bases between. CDR3 length equals 13 residues. The CDR3 spells CASSPRAKNIQYF. CDR3 DNA: TGTGCCAGCAGCCCCCGGGCCAAAAACATTCAGTACTTC.

The chain employs TRBV7-9 and TRBJ2-3, with TRBD1 matching 7 bases. V shed 5 bases, J shed 2 bases, and the junction held 7 bases outside the gene matches. Per the germline V gene, CDR1 is SEHNR and CDR2 is FQNEAQ (reference sequence). The CDR3 length is 15 residues. The CDR3 DNA follows: TGTGCCAGCAGCGCCGAGGGGGCTCACACAGATACGCAGTATTTT. It codes for CASSAEGAHTDTQYF.

This chain joins TRBV7-9 and TRBJ1-5; tentatively, D is TRBD1 (5 bases). Germline V gives CDR1 SEHNR, CDR2 FQNEAQ (reference sequence). The CDR3 length is 15 residues. V was trimmed by 4 bases and J by 2 bases, leaving 12 bases between them. CDR3 amino acids: CASSSGTKGNQPQHF. CDR3 DNA: TGTGCCAGCAGCTCCGGGACTAAGGGCAATCAGCCCCAGCATTTT.

This clone was picked up a small number of times. Other DNA sequences in the same sample also yield this CDR3. The rearrangement uses TRBV2 and TRBJ2-7, with a possible D match to TRBD2 (5 bases). The CDR3 length is 12 residues. The germline V gene encodes CDR1 SNHLY and CDR2 FYNNEI. V was cut by 7 bases and J by 1 base, with 8 bases left in between. The CDR3 sequence is CASTAGSYEQYF. The CDR3 DNA reads TGTGCCAGCACCGCGGGTTCCTACGAGCAGTACTTC.